Described below is a single T cell receptor beta chain sequence and its context. Its binding antigen is unknown. The input lacks base qualities; no much larger clone sits a single base away. This entry comes from a study of T-cell memory formation after mild COVID-19 (dated by TCRdb to about 2021). Some background on the complete study: TCR sequence clusters from the two donors were largely donor specific. In a couple of donors, T-cell clones that expanded and contracted after mild COVID-19 were followed by sequencing TCRalpha and TCRbeta repertoires longitudinally. The cohort was made up of two young adult volunteers, one female and one male, who were previously healthy.

The sample was run on an Illumina NovaSeq 6000. cDNA libraries for TCRalpha and TCRbeta were prepared by 5'RACE using constant-segment primers, with sample barcodes and unique molecular identifiers added. Trizol reagent was used to extract RNA from every sample. Library amplification was performed in two PCR steps, and a second sample barcode and Illumina TruSeq adapters were introduced in the second step. The libraries were sequenced on an Illumina NovaSeq using 2 x 150 bp paired-end reads. The study's own analysis went as follows. Demultiplexing of reads and collapsing into UMI-guided consensus sequences were performed with migec v1.2.7. Using mixcr v2.1.11, UMI consensuses were aligned to TRA and TRB V and J templates and then assembled into clonotypes. A clonotype was counted as expanded or contracted only when both edgeR and NoisET called the clonotype significant, with the noise models trained on biological replicates. For edgeR calls, the thresholds were a false discovery rate-adjusted p below 0.01 and a log2 fold-change of 1. PCA with hierarchical clustering of max-normalized trajectories of the 1000 most abundant clonotypes was used as exploratory dynamics analysis. The CD4 or CD8 phenotype of responding clones was assigned using the separately sequenced CD4+ and CD8+ repertoires. Starting from the raw public reads, TCRdb applied fastp trimming at Q25, assembled clones with MiXCR and retained in-frame beta chains. Each entry merges the rows of one CDR3 protein and shows their most common DNA and genes. TCRdb, not the original authors, processed these V and J calls. This sample holds 200,000 to 250,000 distinct CDR3 sequences; roughly 14% were observed only once. The ten largest clones add up to under 2.5% of the sample.

Paper-wide results and their limitations: The detection of some responding clones in pre-infection memory suggests that pre-existing cross-reactive memory T cells joined the SARS-CoV-2 response. The study covered only a couple of mild cases, and larger cohorts including severe cases with pre-infection samples were considered necessary. From day 15 to 85, contracting clones showed balanced CD4/CD8 phenotypes, whereas a second wave of clones that expanded from day 15 to 37 leaned towards CD4+. Contracting CD4+ clones turned up mainly in the CM and EM memory subsets, whereas EMRA was where CD8+ clones were enriched. The second-wave clones that peaked on day 37 were not confirmed to be SARS-CoV-2 specific.

PBMCs were isolated by Ficoll-Paque density gradient centrifugation. Its CDR3 holds 14 amino acids, cysteine through phenylalanine. This entry keeps only the CDR3 DNA: 42 bases, framed from base 1. V has 1 base trimmed and J has 5 bases trimmed; junction bases matching no gene number 3. The chain is encoded by TRBV12-3 or TRBV12-4 joined to TRBJ1-1, with 8 middle bases fitting TRBD1. The sample was PBMCs or a T cell subset sorted from them (not recorded which). This clonotype was sampled from an adult woman who had mild COVID-19 (a few samples of this study predate the infection). The sample titles of this study are shuffled in the database, so cell type and time point are left out; the donor was told from shared clones. The CDR3 sequence is CASSLGGQGTEAFF. At the DNA level, the sequence is TGTGCCAGCAGTTTAGGAGGACAGGGAACTGAAGCTTTCTTT.